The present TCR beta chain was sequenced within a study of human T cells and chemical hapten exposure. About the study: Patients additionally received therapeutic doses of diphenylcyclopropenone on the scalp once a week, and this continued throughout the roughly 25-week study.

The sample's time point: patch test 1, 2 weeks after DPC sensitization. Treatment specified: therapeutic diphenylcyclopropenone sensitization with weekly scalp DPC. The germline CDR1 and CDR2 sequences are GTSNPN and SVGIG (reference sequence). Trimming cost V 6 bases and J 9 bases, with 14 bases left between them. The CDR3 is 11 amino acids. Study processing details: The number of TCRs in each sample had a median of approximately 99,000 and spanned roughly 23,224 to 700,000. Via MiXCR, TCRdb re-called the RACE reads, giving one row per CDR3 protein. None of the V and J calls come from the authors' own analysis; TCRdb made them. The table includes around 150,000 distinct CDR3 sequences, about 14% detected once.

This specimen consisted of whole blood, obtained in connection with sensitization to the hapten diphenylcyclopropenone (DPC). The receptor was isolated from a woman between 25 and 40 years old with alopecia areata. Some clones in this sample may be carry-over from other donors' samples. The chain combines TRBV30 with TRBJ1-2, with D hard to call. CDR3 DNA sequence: TGTGCCTGTCTACACGGAAATAGCTACACCTTC. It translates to CACLHGNSYTF.